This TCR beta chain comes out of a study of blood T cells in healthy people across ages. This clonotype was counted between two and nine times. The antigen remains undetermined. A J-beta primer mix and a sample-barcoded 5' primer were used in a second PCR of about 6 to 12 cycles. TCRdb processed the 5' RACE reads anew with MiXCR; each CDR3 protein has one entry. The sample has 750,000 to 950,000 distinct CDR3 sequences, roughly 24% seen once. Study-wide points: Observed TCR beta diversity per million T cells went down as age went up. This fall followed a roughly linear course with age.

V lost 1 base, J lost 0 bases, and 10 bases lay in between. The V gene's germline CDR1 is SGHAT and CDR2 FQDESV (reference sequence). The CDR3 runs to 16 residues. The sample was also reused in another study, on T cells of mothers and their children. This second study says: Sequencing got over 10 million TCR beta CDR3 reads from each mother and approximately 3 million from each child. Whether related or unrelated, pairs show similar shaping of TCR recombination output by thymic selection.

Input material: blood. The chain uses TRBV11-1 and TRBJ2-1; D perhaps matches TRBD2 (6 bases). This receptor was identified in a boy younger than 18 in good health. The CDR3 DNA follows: TGTGCCAGCAGCTTAGGGGTTAGCGGCTCCTACAATGAGCAGTTCTTC. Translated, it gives CASSLGVSGSYNEQFF.